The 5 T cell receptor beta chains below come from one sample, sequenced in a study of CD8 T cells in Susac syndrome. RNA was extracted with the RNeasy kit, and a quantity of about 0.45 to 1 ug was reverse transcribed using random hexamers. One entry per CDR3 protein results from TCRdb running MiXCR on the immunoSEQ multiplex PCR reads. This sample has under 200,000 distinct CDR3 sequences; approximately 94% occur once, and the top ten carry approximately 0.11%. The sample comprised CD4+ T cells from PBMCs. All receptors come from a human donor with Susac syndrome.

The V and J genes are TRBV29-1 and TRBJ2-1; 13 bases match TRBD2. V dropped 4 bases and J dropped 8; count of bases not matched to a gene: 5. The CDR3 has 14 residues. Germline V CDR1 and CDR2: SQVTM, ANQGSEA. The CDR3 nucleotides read TGCAGCGTTGCCCGGACTAGCGGGGGTTATGAGCAGTTCTTC. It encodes CSVARTSGGYEQFF.

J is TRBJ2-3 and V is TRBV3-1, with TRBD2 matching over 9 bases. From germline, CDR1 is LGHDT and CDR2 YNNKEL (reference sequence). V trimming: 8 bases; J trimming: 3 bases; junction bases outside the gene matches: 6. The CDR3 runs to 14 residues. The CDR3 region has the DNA TGTGCCAGCGGACGCGGGGGGGTGACAGATACGCAGTATTTT. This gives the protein CASGRGGVTDTQYF.

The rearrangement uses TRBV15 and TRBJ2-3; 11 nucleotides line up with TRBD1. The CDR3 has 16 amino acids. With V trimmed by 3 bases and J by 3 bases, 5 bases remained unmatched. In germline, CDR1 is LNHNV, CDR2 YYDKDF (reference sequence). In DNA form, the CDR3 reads TGTGCCACCAGCAGGGACAGGGGGCGCGGAACAGATACGCAGTATTTT. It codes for CATSRDRGRGTDTQYF.

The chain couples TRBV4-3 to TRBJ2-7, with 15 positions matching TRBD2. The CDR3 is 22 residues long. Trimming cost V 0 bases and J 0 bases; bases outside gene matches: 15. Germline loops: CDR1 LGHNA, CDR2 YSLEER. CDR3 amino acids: CASSQDFGRGLAGGVSSYEQYF. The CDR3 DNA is TGCGCCAGCAGCCAAGACTTTGGCCGGGGACTAGCGGGGGGTGTGAGCTCCTACGAGCAGTACTTC.

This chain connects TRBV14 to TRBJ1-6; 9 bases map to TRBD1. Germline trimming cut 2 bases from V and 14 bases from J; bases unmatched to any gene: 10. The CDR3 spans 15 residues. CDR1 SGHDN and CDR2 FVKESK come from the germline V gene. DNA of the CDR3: TGTGCCAGCAGCCAACTGGGACAGGGACCCGGGACCCTCCACTTT. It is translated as CASSQLGQGPGTLHF.